The TCR beta chain described here comes from a study of cytomegalovirus exposure and HLA in healthy donors. In regard to this clone: Antigen specificity is unknown.

Study results and caveats: Likely technical artifact: a cluster of highly shared sequence variants. Cytomegalovirus-associated status was assigned to fewer than 200 TCR beta chains.

The CDR3 runs to 12 residues. The V end was cut by 7 bases, the J end by 4 bases, with 8 bases between. Germline V gives CDR1 SGDLS, CDR2 YYNGEE. The PCR was carried out with 60 Vbeta primers and 13 Jbeta primers. Sequencing used immunoSEQ multiplex PCR; TCRdb keeps in-frame clones, though not all of them. This table lists around 74,000 clones. The sequence came from a man aged 30 to 39 in good health and CMV-seronegative. The chain joins TRBV9 to TRBJ2-2; D is perhaps TRBD1 (5 bases). Sequenced input: PBMCs. The CDR3 sequence: CASQGVTGELFF. CDR3 coding DNA: TGTGCCAGCCAGGGTGTCACCGGGGAGCTGTTTTTT. Full variable domain (remainder filled in from reference TRBV9 and TRBJ2-2): DSGVTQTPKHLITATGQRVTLRCSPRSGDLSVYWYQQSLDQGLQFLIQYYNGEERAKGNILERFSAQQFPDLHSELNLSSLELGDSALYFCASQGVTGELFFGEGSRLTVL.